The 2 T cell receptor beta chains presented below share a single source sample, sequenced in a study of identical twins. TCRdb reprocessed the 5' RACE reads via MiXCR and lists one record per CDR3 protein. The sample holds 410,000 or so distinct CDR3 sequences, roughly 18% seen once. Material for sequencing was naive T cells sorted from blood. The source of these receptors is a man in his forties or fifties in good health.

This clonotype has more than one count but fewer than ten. This CDR3 reads CASSSPGGGQPQHF. CDR3 nucleotide sequence: TGCGCCAGCAGTAGCCCAGGGGGCGGTCAGCCCCAGCATTTT. V is TRBV10-2 and J is TRBJ1-5; 8 bases match TRBD1. The CDR3 loop spans 14 amino acids. With 5 bases clipped from V and 6 bases from J, the junction kept 6 bases outside the gene matches. The germline gives CDR1 WSHSY, CDR2 SAAADI.

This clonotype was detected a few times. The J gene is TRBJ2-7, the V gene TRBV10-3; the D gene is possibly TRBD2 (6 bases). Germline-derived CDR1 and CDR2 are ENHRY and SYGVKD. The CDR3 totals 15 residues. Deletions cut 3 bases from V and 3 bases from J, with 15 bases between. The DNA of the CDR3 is TGTGCCATCAGTGACCAAGGGCGGGGCGACTACGAGCAGTACTTC. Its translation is CAISDQGRGDYEQYF.